A selection of T cell receptor beta chains follows, all from one sample in a study of identical twins. TCRdb passed the 5' RACE reads through MiXCR, listing each CDR3 protein once. The sample contains approximately 590,000 distinct CDR3 sequences, approximately 9.6% of which appear only once. This sample also appeared in a second study, on yellow fever vaccine responses in identical twins.

The sample was PBMCs. Receptors originate from a woman younger than 35 in good health. Both conserved end residues are part of each CDR3. A clone size is listed for some rows: how often the clone was seen (once, few, many), or a class if it is expanded.

J: TRBJ2-4; V: TRBV24-1; length: 14; size: many; CDR3: CATSEARDGNIQYF
J: TRBJ2-2; V: TRBV28; length: 14; size: few; CDR3: CASIRGANTGELFF
J: TRBJ2-3; V: TRBV12-3/TRBV12-4; length: 13; size: few; CDR3: CASTPFGTDTQYF
J: TRBJ2-2; V: TRBV7-2; length: 14; size: many; CDR3: CASSLFGYTGELFF
J: TRBJ2-1; V: TRBV12-5; length: 14; size: many; CDR3: CASARGGKHNEQFF
J: TRBJ2-7; V: TRBV10-2; length: 16; size: NA; CDR3: CASSESGSRSSYEQYF
J: TRBJ2-7; V: TRBV11-2; length: 18; size: NA; CDR3: CASSIGLAGGRLPFEQYF
J: TRBJ1-4; V: TRBV20-1; length: 12; size: NA; CDR3: CSAVGREQKLFF
J: TRBJ2-5; V: TRBV4-1; length: 15; size: NA; CDR3: CASSQVTSDQETQYF
J: TRBJ2-3; V: TRBV5-1; length: 15; size: many; CDR3: CASSLDAGRTDTQYF